Listed below are T cell receptor beta chains from one sample, sequenced in a study of blood T cell repertoires in COVID-19. Libraries were prepared by immunoSEQ multiplex PCR; TCRdb keeps only in-frame clonotypes and omits some of them. There are approximately 230,000 clones in the sample; almost 90% occur only once, and over 1.1% lies in the top ten. The specimen sequenced was peripheral blood. Source of these receptors: an older man with acute or convalescent COVID-19. CDR3s include the opening cysteine and the closing phenylalanine or tryptophan. The order of the fields is clone size, D gene, J gene, V gene, CDR3 DNA, CDR3 protein. The D gene is left open where the match is weak. Clone size is not always given. Where it is, it says once, few, many or a class for expanded clones.

.	.	TRBJ1-1	TRBV18	TGTGCCAGCTCACCAGCTTCGGCCAGGGACACTGAAGCTTTCTTT	CASSPASARDTEAFF
.	TRBD1	TRBJ2-7	TRBV10-3	TGTGCCATCAGTGAGTCGAGGGGGCGGGACGAGCAGTACTTC	CAISESRGRDEQYF
.	.	TRBJ2-2	TRBV7-3	TGTGCCAGCAGCTTAGGAGGAGATCGGGACACCGGGGAGCTGTTTTTT	CASSLGGDRDTGELFF
.	.	TRBJ2-6	TRBV2	TGTGCCAGCAGCGGGCCGGGGGAAAGCTCTGGGGCCAACGTCCTGACTTTC	CASSGPGESSGANVLTF
.	.	TRBJ2-3	TRBV11-2	TGTGCCAGCAGCTTATTATCCCCGGTGGATACGCAGTATTTT	CASSLLSPVDTQYF
.	TRBD1	TRBJ1-5	TRBV10-3	TGTGCCATCAGTGAGAGTACAGGGGTGGGACAGCCCCAGCATTTT	CAISESTGVGQPQHF
.	.	TRBJ1-1	TRBV3-1/TRBV3-2	TGTGCCAGCACCCGGGATTCTGAAGCTTTCTTT	CASTRDSEAFF
few	.	TRBJ1-5	TRBV5-1	TGCGCCAGCAGCTTGACGGGTGGCAATCAGCCCCAGCATTTT	CASSLTGGNQPQHF
once	TRBD1	TRBJ1-6	TRBV11-2	TGTGCCAGCAGCTTAGGGGGGACAGGGGGCGTGCGATCACCCCTCCACTTT	CASSLGGTGGVRSPLHF
.	.	TRBJ1-5	TRBV5-1	TGCGCCAGCAGCTTGGAAGGGGTCAGGGGTCAGCCCCAGCATTTT	CASSLEGVRGQPQHF
.	.	TRBJ2-7	TRBV7-9	TGTGCCAGCAGCCATAAACAGGGTTTCCACGAGCAGTACTTC	CASSHKQGFHEQYF
.	.	TRBJ1-1	TRBV7-2	TGTGCCAGCAGCTCCCGACAGCTCACTGAAGCTTTCTTT	CASSSRQLTEAFF
.	TRBD1	TRBJ1-4	TRBV7-2	TGTGCCAGCAGCTTAGGGACAGGGGTTGAAAAACTGTTTTTT	CASSLGTGVEKLFF
.	.	TRBJ1-1	TRBV6-1	TGTGCCAGCAGTGAAGCGGCAAGGAACACTGAAGCTTTCTTT	CASSEAARNTEAFF
.	TRBD2	TRBJ2-3	TRBV19	TGTGCCAGTAGTTTGGGGAGGGGAACGGCAGATACGCAGTATTTT	CASSLGRGTADTQYF
.	.	TRBJ2-7	TRBV25-1	TGTGCCAGCAGTGAATGGGCCCCTTCCAGCTCCTACGAGCAGTACTTC	CASSEWAPSSSYEQYF
.	.	TRBJ2-4	TRBV2	TGTGCCAGCAGTGATTCGGCGAGAAATACCGGGAAGTACTTC	CASSDSARNTGKYF
.	.	TRBJ1-3	TRBV19	TGTGCCAGTAGTATAGATCGGGGGAACTCTGGAAACACCATATATTTT	CASSIDRGNSGNTIYF
.	TRBD1	TRBJ1-4	TRBV6-5	TGTGCCAGCAGTTACTCACAGGGGGCTAATGAAAAACTGTTTTTT	CASSYSQGANEKLFF
once	.	TRBJ1-6	TRBV6-1	TGTGCCAGCAGTGATTCGGCGGGGGCCGGTTTTTCACCCCTCCACTTT	CASSDSAGAGFSPLHF
few	.	TRBJ2-2	TRBV9	TGTGCCAGCAGCGTTTTTGCGGGGACGAACACCGGGGAGCTGTTTTTT	CASSVFAGTNTGELFF
.	.	TRBJ1-1	TRBV21-1	TGTGCCAGCCGACAGGGGGAGGGCACTGAAGCTTTCTTT	CASRQGEGTEAFF
.	.	TRBJ2-7	TRBV27	TGTGCCAGCAGTTTGAGCGCGGGGGCGACCTACGAGCAGTACTTC	CASSLSAGATYEQYF
.	.	TRBJ1-2	TRBV3-1/TRBV3-2	TGTGCCAGCAGCCAAGTCTCGGGGGGGGATTTTAACTATGGCTACACCTTC	CASSQVSGGDFNYGYTF
.	TRBD2	TRBJ2-3	TRBV2	TGTGCCAGCAGTGCCACTAGCGGGAACCCCACAGATACGCAGTATTTT	CASSATSGNPTDTQYF
.	.	TRBJ1-1	TRBV6-2/TRBV6-3	TGTGCCAGCAGTTACTTACCGGGGTCGGGAGGGACTGAAGCTTTCTTT	CASSYLPGSGGTEAFF
.	TRBD1	TRBJ1-6	TRBV15	TGTGCCACCAGCGGCTTAGTTACCGGGACAGCGTCATACCTCCACTTT	CATSGLVTGTASYLHF
.	.	TRBJ2-4	TRBV6-2/TRBV6-3	TGTGCCAGCAGTCCCCCCGGCAGGGGCAAAAACATTCAGTACTTC	CASSPPGRGKNIQYF
.	.	TRBJ2-7	TRBV7-2	TGTGCCAGCAGCTTAGTAAGGACTGTACCCTACGAGCAGTACTTC	CASSLVRTVPYEQYF
.	.	TRBJ1-1	TRBV9	TGTGCCAGCAGCCCCAGGGTATTGAACACTGAAGCTTTCTTT	CASSPRVLNTEAFF
once	.	TRBJ1-1	TRBV7-9	TGTGCCAGCAAACCGGGGGTGATCCTTGGGAACACTGAAGCTTTCTTT	CASKPGVILGNTEAFF
.	TRBD2	TRBJ2-7	TRBV5-4	TGTGCCAGCAGCTCCCCTAGCGGGAAATCCTACGAGCAGTACTTC	CASSSPSGKSYEQYF
.	TRBD2	TRBJ2-7	TRBV7-7	TGTGCTAGCAGCTTAACCCTCCCCACTAGCGGGAGTTACGAGCAGTACTTC	CASSLTLPTSGSYEQYF
.	TRBD1	TRBJ1-5	TRBV5-1	TGCGCCAGCAGCTTGGCAGGGGGAAGCAATCAGCCCCAGCATTTT	CASSLAGGSNQPQHF
.	TRBD1	TRBJ2-1	TRBV4-1	TGCGCCAGCAGCCCCGGGACAGGGGTCTACAATGAGCAGTTCTTC	CASSPGTGVYNEQFF
.	TRBD1	TRBJ2-5	TRBV5-1	TGCGCCAGCAGGCAGTTCGGGACAGATCAAGAGACCCAGTACTTC	CASRQFGTDQETQYF
.	.	TRBJ2-7	TRBV6-5	TGTGCCAGCGTGGCAGCCTACGAGCAGTACTTC	CASVAAYEQYF
few	.	TRBJ1-5	TRBV19	TGTGCCAGTAGTATGGTTTCCGGGGTAAGCAATCAGCCCCAGCATTTT	CASSMVSGVSNQPQHF
.	.	TRBJ2-2	TRBV9	TGTGCCAGCAGCGGGGGACATGCGAACACCGGGGAGCTGTTTTTT	CASSGGHANTGELFF
.	.	TRBJ1-1	TRBV3-1/TRBV3-2	TGTGCCAGCAGCCATGCAGGACAGAGGAACACTGAAGCTTTCTTT	CASSHAGQRNTEAFF
few	.	TRBJ2-2	TRBV3-1/TRBV3-2	TGTGCCAGCAGCCAAGGCGGGGCCACCGGGGAGCTGTTTTTT	CASSQGGATGELFF
.	.	TRBJ2-7	TRBV6-6	TGTGCCAGCTCGACTGACTACTACGAGCAGTACTTC	CASSTDYYEQYF
.	.	TRBJ2-1	TRBV6-4	TGTGCCAGCAGTGAGGAGATTAGCCCCTACAATGAGCAGTTCTTC	CASSEEISPYNEQFF
.	.	TRBJ1-3	TRBV7-2	TGTGCCAGCAGTCCCAGGGGCCCCTCTGGAAACACCATATATTTT	CASSPRGPSGNTIYF
.	TRBD1	TRBJ1-1	TRBV7-3	TGTGCCAGCAGCCCAGGGGGAAGGAACACTGAAGCTTTCTTT	CASSPGGRNTEAFF
.	.	TRBJ1-5	TRBV6-2/TRBV6-3	TGTGCCAGCAGTTACGTGGGACTGAGCAATCAGCCCCAGCATTTT	CASSYVGLSNQPQHF
once	.	TRBJ1-2	TRBV6-2/TRBV6-3	TGTGCCAGCAGTCTACAGGGAAACTATGGCTACACCTTC	CASSLQGNYGYTF
.	.	TRBJ2-7	TRBV3-1/TRBV3-2	TGTGCCAGCAGCCAAGAAGAAGGGGACGAGCAGTACTTC	CASSQEEGDEQYF
.	.	TRBJ1-3	TRBV11-2	TGTGCCAGCAGCTTACTAAACCTACTCTCTGGAAACACCATATATTTT	CASSLLNLLSGNTIYF
.	TRBD1	TRBJ1-1	TRBV19	TGTGCCAGTAGTATAGGGGGACAGGGAGGTAGGAACACTGAAGCTTTCTTT	CASSIGGQGGRNTEAFF
.	.	TRBJ2-2	TRBV2	TGTGCCAGCCGTTCAGCGCGGACCGGGGAGCTGTTTTTT	CASRSARTGELFF
.	.	TRBJ2-7	TRBV5-6	TGTGCCAGCAGCTCAGTGGGGGGGCCGGTCTACGAGCAGTACTTC	CASSSVGGPVYEQYF
.	TRBD1	TRBJ1-4	TRBV19	TGTGCCAGTAGTAAGACAGGGGCTAATGAAAAACTGTTTTTT	CASSKTGANEKLFF
.	TRBD1	TRBJ2-7	TRBV6-5	TGTGCCAGCAGACAGGGGACAGCTAACTCCTACGAGCAGTACTTC	CASRQGTANSYEQYF
.	.	TRBJ2-7	TRBV6-2/TRBV6-3	TGTGCCAGCAGTTTAACCTACGAGCAGTACTTC	CASSLTYEQYF
.	TRBD1	TRBJ2-1	TRBV7-2	TGTGCCAGCAGCCCCGAGACAGGGGTCAATGAGCAGTTCTTC	CASSPETGVNEQFF
.	TRBD2	TRBJ2-3	TRBV3-1/TRBV3-2	TGTGCCAGCAGCCAAGATTGGGGGAGGGCGACGGATACGCAGTATTTT	CASSQDWGRATDTQYF
.	TRBD1	TRBJ2-7	TRBV15	TGTGCCACCAGCGGTCCGAGACAGGGGGACTACGAGCAGTACTTC	CATSGPRQGDYEQYF